Below are 10 T cell receptor beta chains sequenced from a single sample in a study of low-dose radiotherapy and immunotherapy resistance in tumors. First-strand cDNA relied on TRAV- and TRBV-specific primers spanning alpha and beta chains. Over 20 PCR cycles, TCRs were amplified from a constant-region primer and V-primer adapter. MiXCR, applied by TCRdb to the reads, yields one record per CDR3 protein. Of 35,000 to 50,000 distinct CDR3 sequences listed, under 30% are singletons. Time point indicated: after trial treatment. Treatment denoted: LDRT plus nivolumab, ipilimumab, low-dose cyclophosphamide and aspirin (RACIN trial). The specimen comprised PBMCs, sampled after low-dose radiotherapy plus immunotherapy. Every receptor here comes from a male donor with prostate cancer.

This clonotype was seen repeatedly, ten times or more. CDR3 loop: CASRRTAGGANTGELFF. As DNA, the CDR3 is TGCGCCAGCAGACGGACAGCGGGAGGGGCGAACACCGGGGAGCTGTTTTTT. The chain joins TRBV5-1 to TRBJ2-2, with TRBD2 matching 10 bases. CDR3 length equals 17 residues. Losses at the gene ends were 5 bases for V and 0 bases for J; bases not matched to a gene: 7. Germline values: CDR1 SGHRS, CDR2 YFSETQ.

The V call is TRBV3-1, the J call TRBJ2-1; D remains unclear. Trimming shortened V by 2 bases and J by 6 bases, and 5 bases separated the two germline ends. The CDR3 length is 12 residues. Looked up from germline, CDR1 is LGHDT and CDR2 is YNNKEL (reference sequence). CDR3 sequence reads: CASSQLGNEQFF. DNA of the CDR3: TGTGCCAGCAGCCAATTAGGCAATGAGCAGTTCTTC.

The chain is built from TRBV11-2 and TRBJ1-2; D possibly corresponds to TRBD1 (5 bases). The CDR3 runs 12 residues. Trimming left V 6 bases short and J 8 bases short, with 13 bases between. Germline CDR1 reads SGHAT; CDR2 reads FQNNGV. In DNA, the CDR3 is TGTGCCAGCAGTCCAGGGCGGAGCGGCTACACCTTC. Translation gives CASSPGRSGYTF.

To note about this clonotype: This likely came from a read error, as a far larger clone is one base away. The CDR3 carries no conserved terminal phenylalanine or tryptophan, so it likely arises from a read error. The chain is built from TRBV6-1 and TRBJ2-2; no clear D gene. CDR3 size: 14 residues. Per the germline V gene, CDR1 is MNHNS and CDR2 is SASEGT. The V and J ends lost 5 bases and 7 bases respectively, with 14 bases between them. The CDR3 region is CASSSTSTVGELFS. CDR3 bases: TGTGCCAGCAGTTCCACAAGTACGGTCGGGGAGCTGTTTTCT.

This clonotype has ten or more counts. The chain combines TRBV27 with TRBJ2-5, with 7 bases lining up with TRBD1. Trimming removed 0 bases from V and 5 bases from J; junction bases left unmatched: 3. The germline gives CDR1 MNHEY, CDR2 SMNVEV (reference sequence). The CDR3 runs to 14 residues. CDR3 sequence reads: CASSLSDRVETQYF. The CDR3 nucleotides are TGTGCCAGCAGTTTATCAGACAGGGTCGAGACCCAGTACTTC.

This clonotype was seen at least ten times. This chain uses TRBV11-2 with TRBJ2-2, with D possibly TRBD2 on 6 matching bases. CDR3 length: 15 residues. CDR1 SGHAT and CDR2 FQNNGV come from the germline V gene. V was clipped by 1 base and J by 7 bases, with 13 bases between them. The CDR3 region is CASSLVASAGGELFF. CDR3 nucleotides: TGTGCCAGCAGCTTAGTGGCTAGCGCTGGCGGGGAGCTGTTTTTT.

This clonotype was counted many times. J is TRBJ2-1 and V is TRBV7-6, with 13 bases lining up with TRBD2. V lost 4 bases, J lost 9 bases, and 6 bases stayed unmatched. The germline V gene encodes CDR1 SGHVS and CDR2 FNYEAQ. The CDR3 length is 15 residues. The CDR3 nucleotides are TGTGCCAGCAGCTCGTGGACTAGCGGGAGCGGTGAGCAGTTCTTC. Its translation: CASSSWTSGSGEQFF.

This clonotype was observed at least ten times. The chain uses TRBV11-1 and TRBJ2-3; weak D call: TRBD1 (6 bases). The CDR3 sequence is 13 residues long. V lost 3 bases, J lost 4 bases, and 8 bases lay in between. CDR1 and CDR2 (germline): SGHAT, FQDESV (reference sequence). CDR3 DNA sequence: TGTGCCAGCAGCTTTACAGGGCCAGATACGCAGTATTTT. It encodes CASSFTGPDTQYF.

This clonotype was detected many times. The chain has TRBV10-3 and TRBJ1-5; maybe TRBD1 (5 bases). V lost 6 bases, J lost 0 bases, and 9 bases lay in between. Germline V gene lookup returns CDR1 ENHRY and CDR2 SYGVKD. CDR3 length equals 14 residues. The CDR3 spells CAIRGGDSNQPQHF. The CDR3 coding sequence is TGTGCCATCAGGGGGGGGGATAGCAATCAGCCCCAGCATTTT.

Remarks on this clonotype: With only one base between it and a far larger clone, this is likely a read error. This chain joins TRBV27 and TRBJ2-1; 8 bases are shared with TRBD2. Germline loops: CDR1 MNHEY, CDR2 SMNVEV (reference sequence). Losses at the gene ends were 5 bases for V and 10 bases for J; bases not matched to a gene: 7. This CDR3 has 13 amino acids. The CDR3 reads CASSGTSSYEQFF. CDR3 nucleotides: TGTGCCAGCAGTGGGACTAGTTCCTACGAGCAGTTCTTC.